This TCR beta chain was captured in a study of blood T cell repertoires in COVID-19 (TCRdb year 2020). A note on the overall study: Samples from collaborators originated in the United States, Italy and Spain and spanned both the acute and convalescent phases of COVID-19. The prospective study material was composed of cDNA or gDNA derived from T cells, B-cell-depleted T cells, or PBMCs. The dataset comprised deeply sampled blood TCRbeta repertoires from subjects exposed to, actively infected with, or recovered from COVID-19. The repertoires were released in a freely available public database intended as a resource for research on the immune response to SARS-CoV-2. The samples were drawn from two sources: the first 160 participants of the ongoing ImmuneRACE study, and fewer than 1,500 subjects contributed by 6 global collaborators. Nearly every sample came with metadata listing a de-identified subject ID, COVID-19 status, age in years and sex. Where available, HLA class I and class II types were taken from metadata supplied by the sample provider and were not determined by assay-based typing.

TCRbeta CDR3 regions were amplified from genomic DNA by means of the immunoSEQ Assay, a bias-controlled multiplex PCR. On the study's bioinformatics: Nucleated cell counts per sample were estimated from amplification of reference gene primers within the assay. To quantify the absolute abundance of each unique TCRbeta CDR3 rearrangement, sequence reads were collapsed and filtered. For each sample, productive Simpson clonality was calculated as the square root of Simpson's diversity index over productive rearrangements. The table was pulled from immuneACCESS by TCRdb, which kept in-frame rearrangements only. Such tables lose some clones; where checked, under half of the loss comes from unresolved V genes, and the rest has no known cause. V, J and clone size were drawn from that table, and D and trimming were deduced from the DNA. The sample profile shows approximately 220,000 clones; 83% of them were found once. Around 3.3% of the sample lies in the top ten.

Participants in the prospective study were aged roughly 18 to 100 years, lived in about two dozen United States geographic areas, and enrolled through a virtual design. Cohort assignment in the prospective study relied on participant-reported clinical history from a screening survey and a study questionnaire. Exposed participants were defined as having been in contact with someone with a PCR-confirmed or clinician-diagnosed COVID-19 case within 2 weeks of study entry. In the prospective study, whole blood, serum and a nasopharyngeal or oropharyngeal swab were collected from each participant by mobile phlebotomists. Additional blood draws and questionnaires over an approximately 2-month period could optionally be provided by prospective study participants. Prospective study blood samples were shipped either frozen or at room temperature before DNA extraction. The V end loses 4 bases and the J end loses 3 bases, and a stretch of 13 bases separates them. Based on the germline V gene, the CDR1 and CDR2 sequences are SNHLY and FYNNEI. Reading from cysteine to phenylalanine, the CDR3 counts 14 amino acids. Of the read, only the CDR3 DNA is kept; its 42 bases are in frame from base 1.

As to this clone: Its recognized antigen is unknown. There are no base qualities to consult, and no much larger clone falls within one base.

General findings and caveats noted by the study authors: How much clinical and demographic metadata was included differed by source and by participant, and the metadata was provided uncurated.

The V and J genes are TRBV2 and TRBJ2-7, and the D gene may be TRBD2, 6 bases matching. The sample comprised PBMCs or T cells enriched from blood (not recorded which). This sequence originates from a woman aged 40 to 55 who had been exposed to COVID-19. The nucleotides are TGTGCCAGCAGTGGGGGTGCGGGGAACTACGAGCAGTACTTC. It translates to CASSGGAGNYEQYF.